The clone carrying this TCR beta chain showed up just a few times. TCRdb used MiXCR to reprocess the 5' RACE reads, holding one entry per CDR3 protein. The sample has 45,000 to 75,000 distinct CDR3 sequences, around 6% seen once. This sample is part of a study of early T cells in non-severe SARS-CoV-2 infection. CDR1 is GTSNPN and CDR2 is SVGIG in the germline V gene (reference sequence). Trimming cost V 0 bases and J 5 bases, with 14 bases left between them. This CDR3 is built from 15 residues. This TCR derives from an adult who was a healthcare worker with PCR-confirmed SARS-CoV-2 infection or an uninfected control (not recorded which). Input material: whole blood. The chain carries TRBV30 and TRBJ1-5; D unclear. CDR3 coding DNA: TGTGCCTGGAGTGTATCGGGCAGGAGAGATCAGCCCCAGCATTTT. The encoded protein is CAWSVSGRRDQPQHF.